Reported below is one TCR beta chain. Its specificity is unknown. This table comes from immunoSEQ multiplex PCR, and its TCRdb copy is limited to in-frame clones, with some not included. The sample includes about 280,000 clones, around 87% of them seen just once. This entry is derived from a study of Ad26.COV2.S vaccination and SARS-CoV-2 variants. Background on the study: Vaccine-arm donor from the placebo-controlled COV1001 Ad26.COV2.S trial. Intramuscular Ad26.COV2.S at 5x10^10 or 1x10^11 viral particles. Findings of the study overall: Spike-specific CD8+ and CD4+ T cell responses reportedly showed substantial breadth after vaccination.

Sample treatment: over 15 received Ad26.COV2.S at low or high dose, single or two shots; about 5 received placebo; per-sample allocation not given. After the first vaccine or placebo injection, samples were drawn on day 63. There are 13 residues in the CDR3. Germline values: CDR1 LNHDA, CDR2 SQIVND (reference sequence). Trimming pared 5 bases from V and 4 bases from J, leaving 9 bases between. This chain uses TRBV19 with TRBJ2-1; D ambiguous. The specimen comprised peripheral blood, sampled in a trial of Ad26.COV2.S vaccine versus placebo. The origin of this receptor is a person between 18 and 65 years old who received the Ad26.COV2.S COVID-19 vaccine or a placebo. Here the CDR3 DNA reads TGTGCCAGTAGTTTAGCAAAGTACAATGAGCAGTTCTTC. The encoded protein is CASSLAKYNEQFF.